The rows below give T cell receptor beta chains drawn from one sample of a study of blood T cell repertoires in COVID-19. The assay was immunoSEQ multiplex PCR, and TCRdb's table has in-frame clones only and misses some. The sample shows some 670,000 clones, just under 90% of them seen only once. Material: peripheral blood. These receptors all come from a woman under 30 with acute or convalescent COVID-19. Each CDR3 is given with its conserved first and last residue. The order of the fields is clone size, J gene, D gene, V gene, CDR3 protein, CDR3 DNA. The D gene is left open where the match is weak. Clone size appears in some rows only: once, few, many, or a class for an expanded clone.

clone_size: -
j_call: TRBJ1-2
d_call: -
v_call: TRBV9
cdr3_aa: CASSVVGTNNYGYTF
cdr3_nt: TGTGCCAGCAGCGTAGTGGGGACAAACAACTATGGCTACACCTTC

clone_size: -
j_call: TRBJ1-5
d_call: -
v_call: TRBV19
cdr3_aa: CASTPGAWQPQHF
cdr3_nt: TGTGCCAGCACCCCAGGGGCTTGGCAGCCCCAGCATTTT

clone_size: -
j_call: TRBJ2-2
d_call: TRBD2
v_call: TRBV10-3
cdr3_aa: CAIGGAGELFF
cdr3_nt: TGTGCCATCGGGGGGGCCGGGGAGCTGTTTTTT

clone_size: -
j_call: TRBJ2-5
d_call: TRBD2
v_call: TRBV4-1
cdr3_aa: CASSQFGGAQETQYF
cdr3_nt: TGCGCCAGCAGCCAGTTCGGGGGGGCACAAGAGACCCAGTACTTC

clone_size: -
j_call: TRBJ2-3
d_call: TRBD2
v_call: TRBV9
cdr3_aa: CASSATTSGGTDTQYF
cdr3_nt: TGTGCCAGCAGCGCCACTACTAGCGGGGGCACAGATACGCAGTATTTT

clone_size: -
j_call: TRBJ1-5
d_call: TRBD1
v_call: TRBV18
cdr3_aa: CASSPPLMGQGSQPQHF
cdr3_nt: TGTGCCAGCTCACCACCATTAATGGGACAGGGAAGTCAGCCCCAGCATTTT

clone_size: -
j_call: TRBJ2-7
d_call: -
v_call: TRBV5-6
cdr3_aa: CASSLQGPYEQYF
cdr3_nt: TGTGCCAGCAGCTTACAGGGTCCCTACGAGCAGTACTTC

clone_size: -
j_call: TRBJ1-3
d_call: -
v_call: TRBV4-1
cdr3_aa: CASSEGPGRAGNTIYF
cdr3_nt: TGCGCCAGCAGCGAAGGGCCTGGCAGGGCTGGAAACACCATATATTTT

clone_size: -
j_call: TRBJ2-5
d_call: TRBD2
v_call: TRBV30
cdr3_aa: CAWSKTSGGLGAETQYF
cdr3_nt: TGTGCCTGGAGCAAGACTAGCGGGGGCCTCGGGGCAGAGACCCAGTACTTC

clone_size: -
j_call: TRBJ2-2
d_call: -
v_call: TRBV7-8
cdr3_aa: CASSLKRRMNTGELFF
cdr3_nt: TGTGCCAGCAGCTTAAAGCGTAGAATGAACACCGGGGAGCTGTTTTTT

clone_size: -
j_call: TRBJ1-5
d_call: -
v_call: TRBV19
cdr3_aa: CASSIASLGAEGQPQHF
cdr3_nt: TGTGCCAGTAGTATAGCCTCCCTGGGTGCGGAGGGACAGCCCCAGCATTTT

clone_size: -
j_call: TRBJ1-4
d_call: -
v_call: TRBV5-3
cdr3_aa: CARSSTFSVVEWFYEKLFF
cdr3_nt: TGTGCCAGAAGCTCTACCTTTTCGGTCGTCGAATGGTTTTATGAAAAACTGTTTTTT

clone_size: -
j_call: TRBJ1-1
d_call: -
v_call: TRBV3-1/TRBV3-2
cdr3_aa: CASSQGSGVTEAFF
cdr3_nt: TGTGCCAGCAGCCAAGGTTCCGGGGTTACTGAAGCTTTCTTT

clone_size: -
j_call: TRBJ1-5
d_call: TRBD1
v_call: TRBV4-1
cdr3_aa: CASTRQGLSNQPQHF
cdr3_nt: TGCGCCAGCACCAGACAGGGACTTAGCAATCAGCCCCAGCATTTT

clone_size: once
j_call: TRBJ2-2
d_call: -
v_call: TRBV7-3
cdr3_aa: CASSPQRNTGELFF
cdr3_nt: TGTGCCAGCAGCCCACAGAGAAACACCGGGGAGCTGTTTTTT

clone_size: -
j_call: TRBJ2-7
d_call: -
v_call: TRBV12-3/TRBV12-4
cdr3_aa: CASSFVRDEQYF
cdr3_nt: TGTGCCAGCAGTTTTGTCCGGGACGAGCAGTACTTC

clone_size: -
j_call: TRBJ2-3
d_call: TRBD2
v_call: TRBV13
cdr3_aa: CASSSGLEGADTQYF
cdr3_nt: TGTGCCAGCAGCTCCGGACTAGAAGGCGCAGATACGCAGTATTTT

clone_size: -
j_call: TRBJ1-3
d_call: -
v_call: TRBV19
cdr3_aa: CASSLDSLGNTIYF
cdr3_nt: TGTGCCAGTAGCCTGGACAGCCTTGGAAACACCATATATTTT

clone_size: -
j_call: TRBJ1-2
d_call: TRBD1
v_call: TRBV30
cdr3_aa: CAWSVRTGGLYGYTF
cdr3_nt: TGTGCCTGGAGTGTACGGACAGGGGGACTCTATGGCTACACCTTC

clone_size: -
j_call: TRBJ1-3
d_call: -
v_call: TRBV6-5
cdr3_aa: CASRRPGQSGNTIYF
cdr3_nt: TGTGCCAGCAGACGACCGGGACAATCGGGAAACACCATATATTTT

clone_size: -
j_call: TRBJ2-2
d_call: -
v_call: TRBV29-1
cdr3_aa: CSVGTESTGELFF
cdr3_nt: TGCAGCGTTGGGACAGAGTCCACCGGGGAGCTGTTTTTT

clone_size: -
j_call: TRBJ2-7
d_call: TRBD2
v_call: TRBV29-1
cdr3_aa: CSVSRLSSGYEQYF
cdr3_nt: TGCAGCGTTTCGAGGTTGAGTAGCGGGTACGAGCAGTACTTC

clone_size: -
j_call: TRBJ2-3
d_call: TRBD2
v_call: TRBV7-9
cdr3_aa: CASSLPAGSTDTQYF
cdr3_nt: TGTGCCAGCAGCCTACCAGCGGGGTCCACAGATACGCAGTATTTT

clone_size: -
j_call: TRBJ1-5
d_call: -
v_call: TRBV2
cdr3_aa: CASSEGSSRSNQPQHF
cdr3_nt: TGTGCCAGCAGTGAAGGTTCAAGCCGGAGCAATCAGCCCCAGCATTTT

clone_size: once
j_call: TRBJ1-2
d_call: -
v_call: TRBV12-3/TRBV12-4
cdr3_aa: CASSFMSSYGYTF
cdr3_nt: TGTGCCAGCAGTTTTATGAGTTCTTATGGCTACACCTTC

clone_size: -
j_call: TRBJ1-2
d_call: TRBD1
v_call: TRBV9
cdr3_aa: CASSNWTGASSYTF
cdr3_nt: TGTGCCAGCAGCAACTGGACAGGGGCCTCCTCCTACACCTTC

clone_size: -
j_call: TRBJ1-2
d_call: -
v_call: TRBV7-9
cdr3_aa: CASRIGQGIDKDYGYTF
cdr3_nt: TGTGCCAGCAGGATTGGGCAGGGGATCGATAAGGACTATGGCTACACCTTC

clone_size: -
j_call: TRBJ2-1
d_call: -
v_call: TRBV24-1
cdr3_aa: CATSDHSDEQFF
cdr3_nt: TGTGCCACCAGTGATCATAGCGATGAGCAGTTCTTC

clone_size: -
j_call: TRBJ2-6
d_call: -
v_call: TRBV3-1/TRBV3-2
cdr3_aa: CASSQQGPGANVLTF
cdr3_nt: TGTGCCAGCAGCCAGCAGGGGCCTGGGGCCAACGTCCTGACTTTC

clone_size: few
j_call: TRBJ1-4
d_call: -
v_call: TRBV15
cdr3_aa: CATSRERGGTEEKLFF
cdr3_nt: TGTGCCACCAGCAGAGAAAGGGGAGGGACGGAAGAAAAACTGTTTTTT

clone_size: once
j_call: TRBJ1-2
d_call: TRBD1
v_call: TRBV6-5
cdr3_aa: CASSIRTGRNGYTF
cdr3_nt: TGTGCCAGCAGTATTCGGACAGGGAGGAATGGCTACACCTTC

clone_size: -
j_call: TRBJ1-2
d_call: TRBD1
v_call: TRBV5-1
cdr3_aa: CASRKDREGGGYTF
cdr3_nt: TGCGCCAGCAGAAAAGACAGGGAAGGGGGCGGCTACACCTTC

clone_size: -
j_call: TRBJ1-5
d_call: -
v_call: TRBV3-1/TRBV3-2
cdr3_aa: CASSQDGGQRNQPQHF
cdr3_nt: TGTGCCAGCAGCCAAGATGGAGGGCAGAGGAATCAGCCCCAGCATTTT

clone_size: -
j_call: TRBJ2-7
d_call: TRBD1
v_call: TRBV12-3/TRBV12-4
cdr3_aa: CASSGQGAYEQYF
cdr3_nt: TGTGCCAGCAGTGGACAGGGTGCCTACGAGCAGTACTTC

clone_size: -
j_call: TRBJ2-6
d_call: TRBD2
v_call: TRBV25-1
cdr3_aa: CASSSGDYSGANVLTF
cdr3_nt: TGTGCCAGCAGTAGTGGGGACTACTCTGGGGCCAACGTCCTGACTTTC

clone_size: -
j_call: TRBJ2-1
d_call: -
v_call: TRBV18
cdr3_aa: CASSPTDRPAQKYNEQFF
cdr3_nt: TGTGCCAGCTCACCAACCGACAGACCAGCTCAAAAATACAATGAGCAGTTCTTC

clone_size: -
j_call: TRBJ2-6
d_call: TRBD1
v_call: TRBV9
cdr3_aa: CASSVGGQGAGANVLTF
cdr3_nt: TGTGCCAGCAGCGTAGGGGGACAGGGGGCTGGGGCCAACGTCCTGACTTTC

clone_size: -
j_call: TRBJ1-2
d_call: -
v_call: TRBV4-2
cdr3_aa: CASSQVIGDGYTF
cdr3_nt: TGTGCCAGCAGCCAAGTAATCGGGGATGGCTACACCTTC

clone_size: -
j_call: TRBJ1-3
d_call: TRBD1
v_call: TRBV6-5
cdr3_aa: CASITGGLSGNTIYF
cdr3_nt: TGTGCCAGCATAACAGGGGGCCTTTCTGGAAACACCATATATTTT

clone_size: -
j_call: TRBJ1-1
d_call: TRBD1
v_call: TRBV4-2
cdr3_aa: CASSQEIGGLVEAFF
cdr3_nt: TGTGCCAGCAGCCAAGAGATAGGGGGCCTGGTTGAAGCTTTCTTT

clone_size: once
j_call: TRBJ1-3
d_call: TRBD1
v_call: TRBV5-8
cdr3_aa: CASSLRRTGSGNTIYF
cdr3_nt: TGTGCCAGCAGCTTGCGGAGGACAGGCTCTGGAAACACCATATATTTT

clone_size: -
j_call: TRBJ1-1
d_call: TRBD1
v_call: TRBV7-9
cdr3_aa: CASSLDRGGEAFF
cdr3_nt: TGTGCCAGCAGCTTAGACAGGGGTGGTGAAGCTTTCTTT

clone_size: -
j_call: TRBJ2-7
d_call: -
v_call: TRBV4-1
cdr3_aa: CASSQFLGQSSEQYF
cdr3_nt: TGCGCCAGCAGCCAATTCCTGGGGCAAAGTAGCGAGCAGTACTTC

clone_size: -
j_call: TRBJ1-2
d_call: TRBD1
v_call: TRBV6-6
cdr3_aa: CASSYFTGTGLHGYTF
cdr3_nt: TGTGCCAGCAGTTACTTTACCGGGACAGGGTTACATGGCTACACCTTC

clone_size: -
j_call: TRBJ1-5
d_call: TRBD1
v_call: TRBV23-1
cdr3_aa: CASSQPEWGQGEVQPQHF
cdr3_nt: TGCGCCAGCAGTCAACCAGAATGGGGACAGGGTGAGGTTCAGCCCCAGCATTTT

clone_size: -
j_call: TRBJ1-2
d_call: -
v_call: TRBV14
cdr3_aa: CASSQAGGGIYGYTF
cdr3_nt: TGTGCCAGCAGCCAAGCGGGGGGCGGTATCTATGGCTACACCTTC

clone_size: -
j_call: TRBJ1-3
d_call: -
v_call: TRBV4-1
cdr3_aa: CASSQRRGSGNTIYF
cdr3_nt: TGCGCCAGCAGCCAACGCAGAGGCTCTGGAAACACCATATATTTT

clone_size: -
j_call: TRBJ1-2
d_call: TRBD1
v_call: TRBV5-1
cdr3_aa: CASSLEGAQGPVDYGYTF
cdr3_nt: TGCGCCAGCAGCCTTGAGGGGGCCCAGGGGCCGGTAGACTATGGCTACACCTTC

clone_size: -
j_call: TRBJ1-4
d_call: TRBD1
v_call: TRBV11-2
cdr3_aa: CASSLVTGGHEKLFF
cdr3_nt: TGTGCCAGCAGCTTAGTTACAGGGGGCCATGAAAAACTGTTTTTT

clone_size: once
j_call: TRBJ1-2
d_call: -
v_call: TRBV5-1
cdr3_aa: CASSLAGEGYTF
cdr3_nt: TGCGCCAGCAGCTTGGCAGGGGAAGGCTACACCTTC

clone_size: -
j_call: TRBJ1-6
d_call: -
v_call: TRBV19
cdr3_aa: CASSQGINSPLHF
cdr3_nt: TGTGCCAGTAGTCAGGGCATAAATTCACCCCTCCACTTT

clone_size: few
j_call: TRBJ2-1
d_call: TRBD1
v_call: TRBV6-4
cdr3_aa: CASSDATGGNEQFF
cdr3_nt: TGTGCCAGCAGTGACGCCACAGGGGGCAATGAGCAGTTCTTC

clone_size: -
j_call: TRBJ2-3
d_call: -
v_call: TRBV11-1
cdr3_aa: CASSSAADTQYF
cdr3_nt: TGTGCCAGCAGCTCGGCGGCAGATACGCAGTATTTT